These 9 T cell receptor beta chains originate from one sample sequenced in a study of regulatory T cells in long-lasting Graves disease. Time point indicated: newly diagnosed GD, antithyroid drugs for less than 3 months. Extracted PBMC RNA gave rise to the TCR library. The TCR beta library used iRepertoire HTBI primers with Arm-PCR amplification of CDR3. TCRdb called the multiplex PCR reads again in MiXCR, with one record for every CDR3 protein. The sample contains fewer than 450,000 distinct CDR3 sequences, 15% of which appear only once. The same specimen was also included in a second study, on T cells in Graves' hyperthyroidism and ophthalmopathy.

The source was peripheral blood mononuclear cells (PBMCs), collected at new diagnosis, from a patient treated with antithyroid drugs. Receptor source: a woman between 40 and 55 years old with Graves disease.

The chain recombines TRBV2 with TRBJ1-6, with a weak D call TRBD1 (5 bases). Germline V gives CDR1 SNHLY, CDR2 FYNNEI. The germline V and J ends were trimmed by 5 bases and 7 bases, with 15 bases remaining between them. The CDR3 spans 15 residues. CDR3 bases: TGTGCCAGCAGTACCGGGGGTCTCGGGAATTCACCCCTCCACTTT. Its translation: CASSTGGLGNSPLHF.

This clonotype has a count of ten or more. The chain joins TRBV5-6 to TRBJ2-7, with 8 nucleotides matching TRBD2. V dropped 1 base and J dropped 2; count of bases not matched to a gene: 5. Germline CDR1 and CDR2: SGHDT and YYEEEE. This CDR3 comprises 15 residues. CDR3 loop: CASSLWSSGPYEQYF. CDR3 nucleotide sequence: TGTGCCAGCAGCTTGTGGTCTAGCGGGCCCTACGAGCAGTACTTC. The entire variable domain, with the rest obtained from reference TRBV5-6 and TRBJ2-7, is as follows: DAGVTQSPTHLIKTRGQQVTLRCSPKSGHDTVSWYQQALGQGPQFIFQYYEEEERQRGNFPDRFSGHQFPNYSSELNVNALLLGDSALYLCASSLWSSGPYEQYFGPGTRLTVT.

This clonotype was counted only a few times. A read error may be the cause here, since a much bigger clone is one base away. The genes are TRBV7-6 and TRBJ2-5; 7 bases align to TRBD1. The CDR3 has 14 amino acids. CDR1 and CDR2 (germline): SGHVS, FNYEAQ. In DNA, the CDR3 is TGTGCCAGCAGCTTGGGGACAGAACAAGAGGCCCAGTACTTC. Translating it yields CASSLGTEQEAQYF.

The chain is built from TRBV30 and TRBJ1-5, with unresolved D. There are 13 residues in the CDR3. CDR1 is GTSNPN, CDR2 SVGIG, per germline (reference sequence). With 6 bases removed from V and 0 bases from J, the gap between germline ends came to 9 bases. This CDR3 reads CACDTVSNQPQHF. The DNA of the CDR3 is TGTGCCTGCGACACCGTTAGCAATCAGCCCCAGCATTTT.

This clonotype was seen a few times. The chain combines TRBV28 with TRBJ2-2; 11 bases map to TRBD2. The CDR3 is 17 residues long. J was trimmed by 1 base and V by 3 bases; bases with no gene match: 4. The germline gives CDR1 MDHEN, CDR2 SYDVKM. The CDR3 sequence: CASSLKLAGENTGELFF. CDR3 nucleotide sequence: TGTGCCAGCAGTTTGAAACTAGCGGGAGAGAACACCGGGGAGCTGTTTTTT.

There are many counts of this clonotype. V usage is TRBV28 and J usage is TRBJ2-1; D is unclear. The V gene's germline CDR1 is MDHEN and CDR2 SYDVKM. CDR3 length: 15 residues. V was cut by 3 bases and J by 7 bases, with 16 bases left in between. In DNA form, the CDR3 reads TGTGCCAGCAGTTTTTCGGAGTTGTTATTGAATGAGCAGTTCTTC. Protein: CASSFSELLLNEQFF.

This clonotype showed up many times. The chain has TRBV18 and TRBJ2-3; the match to TRBD2 covers 10 bases. V trimming: 3 bases; J trimming: 2 bases; junction bases outside the gene matches: 14. The CDR3 is made up of 19 amino acids. The germline V gene encodes CDR1 KGHSH and CDR2 LQKENI. The CDR3 spells CASSPVLASGSFPTDTQYF. The DNA for the CDR3 is TGTGCCAGCTCACCCGTCCTGGCTAGCGGGAGTTTCCCCACAGATACGCAGTATTTT.

In its sample, this clonotype was seen many times. V gene TRBV6-1 combines with J gene TRBJ2-2, with D uncertain. Germline CDR1 reads MNHNS; CDR2 reads SASEGT. Trimming removed 2 bases from V and 5 bases from J, with 12 bases in between. The CDR3 is 15 residues long. In DNA, the CDR3 is TGTGCCAGCAGTGAATTCCTAGGTGGGACCGGGGAGCTGTTTTTT. Translating it yields CASSEFLGGTGELFF.

This clonotype was counted many times. The genes are TRBV24-1 and TRBJ2-3; 8 bases are a match to TRBD1. The V segment lost 9 bases and the J segment 8 bases; nucleotides outside the gene matches: 15. CDR1 is KGHDR, CDR2 SFDVKD, per germline. This CDR3 spans 15 amino acids. CDR3 in amino acids: CATQGPGGRSATQYF. The CDR3 nucleotides are TGTGCCACCCAAGGACCAGGGGGCAGGTCAGCTACGCAGTATTTT.